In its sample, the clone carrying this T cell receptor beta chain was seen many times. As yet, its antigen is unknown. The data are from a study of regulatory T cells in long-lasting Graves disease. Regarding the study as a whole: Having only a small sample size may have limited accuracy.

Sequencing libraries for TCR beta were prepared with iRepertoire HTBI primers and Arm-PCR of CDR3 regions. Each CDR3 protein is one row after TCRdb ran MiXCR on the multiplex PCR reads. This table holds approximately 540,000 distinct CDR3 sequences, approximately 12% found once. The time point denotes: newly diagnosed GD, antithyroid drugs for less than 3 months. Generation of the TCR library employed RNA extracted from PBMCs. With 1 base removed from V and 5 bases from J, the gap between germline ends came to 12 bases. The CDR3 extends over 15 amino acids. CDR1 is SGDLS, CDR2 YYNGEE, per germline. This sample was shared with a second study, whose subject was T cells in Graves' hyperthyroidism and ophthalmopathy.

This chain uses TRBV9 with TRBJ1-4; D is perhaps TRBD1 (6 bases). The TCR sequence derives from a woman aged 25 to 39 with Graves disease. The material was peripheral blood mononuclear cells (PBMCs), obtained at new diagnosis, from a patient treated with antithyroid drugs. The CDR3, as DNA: TGTGCCAGCAGCGTACGGGGGGGCCGAAATGAAAAACTGTTTTTT. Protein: CASSVRGGRNEKLFF.